A selection of T cell receptor beta chains follows, all from one sample in a study of OX40 agonist ivuxolimab in advanced cancers. Assay used: immunoSEQ multiplex PCR; TCRdb lists only in-frame clones, some missing. This table holds 50,000 to 75,000 clones, about 87% found once. Sequencing used CD4+ or CD8+ T cells sorted from blood, obtained in a trial of the OX40 agonist ivuxolimab. These receptors were collected from an adult with an advanced solid tumor such as melanoma, head and neck, liver or kidney cancer. Both conserved end residues are part of each CDR3. The D gene is left open where the match is weak. A row's size may be missing; if present it is once, few, many or a size class.

size: NA
J: TRBJ2-3
D: TRBD1
V: TRBV7-9
CDR3: CASSPGQENTDTQYF
DNA: TGTGCCAGCAGCCCTGGACAGGAAAACACAGATACGCAGTATTTT

size: NA
J: TRBJ1-2
D: TRBD1
V: TRBV28
CDR3: CASRQSRTGERNF
DNA: TGTGCCAGCAGGCAATCTAGGACAGGCGAACGTAACTTC

size: NA
J: TRBJ1-4
D: TRBD1
V: TRBV2
CDR3: CASSRQGDNEKLFF
DNA: TGTGCCAGCAGTCGACAGGGGGATAATGAAAAACTGTTTTTT

size: NA
J: TRBJ1-5
D: NA
V: TRBV27
CDR3: CASSLSTVGEQPQHF
DNA: TGTGCCAGCAGTTTATCAACCGTCGGGGAGCAGCCCCAGCATTTT

size: NA
J: TRBJ2-5
D: NA
V: TRBV4-1
CDR3: CASSQDPWGETQYF
DNA: TGCGCCAGCAGCCAAGACCCCTGGGGTGAGACCCAGTACTTC

size: few
J: TRBJ1-1
D: NA
V: TRBV30
CDR3: CAWRHWRPGTEAFF
DNA: TGTGCCTGGAGGCACTGGCGCCCGGGCACTGAAGCTTTCTTT

size: NA
J: TRBJ2-4
D: NA
V: TRBV5-1
CDR3: CASSLEGLAKNIQYF
DNA: TGCGCCAGCAGCTTGGAAGGATTAGCCAAAAACATTCAGTACTTC

size: NA
J: TRBJ1-3
D: NA
V: TRBV18
CDR3: CASSQGTAGNTIYF
DNA: TGTGCCAGCTCACAGGGGACGGCTGGAAACACCATATATTTT

size: NA
J: TRBJ1-4
D: NA
V: TRBV30
CDR3: CAWSLTGNREKLFF
DNA: TGTGCCTGGAGCCTTACAGGGAACAGGGAAAAACTGTTTTTT

size: NA
J: TRBJ1-3
D: NA
V: TRBV6-1
CDR3: CASSEVHSGNTIYF
DNA: TGTGCCAGCAGTGAAGTCCACTCTGGAAACACCATATATTTT

size: NA
J: TRBJ1-2
D: NA
V: TRBV28
CDR3: CASRFGRGDGYTF
DNA: TGTGCCAGCAGGTTCGGCAGGGGAGATGGCTACACCTTC

size: NA
J: TRBJ2-5
D: NA
V: TRBV27
CDR3: CASSFGGETQYF
DNA: TGTGCCAGCAGTTTTGGCGGGGAGACCCAGTACTTC

size: NA
J: TRBJ1-1
D: NA
V: TRBV5-1
CDR3: CASSLGDISTEAFF
DNA: TGCGCCAGCAGCTTGGGGGATATTAGCACTGAAGCTTTCTTT

size: NA
J: TRBJ2-1
D: NA
V: TRBV10-2
CDR3: CASSTGRGSYNEQFF
DNA: TGCGCCAGCAGCACCGGAAGGGGCTCCTACAATGAGCAGTTCTTC

size: NA
J: TRBJ1-5
D: TRBD1
V: TRBV30
CDR3: CAWSIKSGTGSNQPQHF
DNA: TGTGCCTGGAGTATAAAGTCCGGGACAGGGAGTAATCAGCCCCAGCATTTT

size: NA
J: TRBJ2-5
D: NA
V: TRBV19
CDR3: CASRRGGAQETQYF
DNA: TGTGCCAGTAGGCGAGGGGGGGCCCAAGAGACCCAGTACTTC

size: NA
J: TRBJ1-3
D: TRBD1
V: TRBV9
CDR3: CASSVAGQGAGNTIYF
DNA: TGTGCCAGCAGCGTAGCCGGACAGGGGGCAGGAAACACCATATATTTT

size: NA
J: TRBJ2-7
D: TRBD1
V: TRBV7-6
CDR3: CASTRGHPYEQYF
DNA: TGTGCCAGTACCAGGGGGCATCCCTACGAGCAGTACTTC

size: NA
J: TRBJ2-3
D: NA
V: TRBV5-4
CDR3: CASSSQRTDTQYF
DNA: TGTGCCAGCAGCTCACAACGCACAGATACGCAGTATTTT

size: NA
J: TRBJ1-2
D: NA
V: TRBV9
CDR3: CASSVGAHRDYGYTF
DNA: TGTGCCAGCAGCGTAGGTGCCCATAGGGACTATGGCTACACCTTC

size: NA
J: TRBJ2-2
D: NA
V: TRBV23-1
CDR3: CASSQCGGVSGELFF
DNA: TGCGCCAGCAGTCAATGTGGGGGAGTCTCCGGGGAGCTGTTTTTT

size: NA
J: TRBJ2-1
D: NA
V: TRBV19
CDR3: CASSSQGGHNEQFF
DNA: TGTGCCAGTAGTAGTCAGGGGGGCCACAATGAGCAGTTCTTC

size: NA
J: TRBJ2-7
D: NA
V: TRBV6-5
CDR3: CASSSGGEQYF
DNA: TGTGCCAGCAGTTCTGGTGGTGAGCAGTACTTC

size: NA
J: TRBJ1-1
D: NA
V: TRBV21-1
CDR3: CASRSGLATIRTEAFF
DNA: TGTGCCAGCAGGTCCGGGCTAGCCACAATTCGCACTGAAGCTTTCTTT

size: NA
J: TRBJ2-5
D: NA
V: TRBV29-1
CDR3: CSVDRGTQYF
DNA: TGCAGCGTTGATCGGGGGACCCAGTACTTC

size: NA
J: TRBJ2-7
D: TRBD1
V: TRBV6-1
CDR3: CASSSPGQGFGEQYF
DNA: TGTGCCAGCAGTTCCCCCGGACAGGGATTCGGGGAGCAGTACTTC

size: NA
J: TRBJ2-5
D: NA
V: TRBV7-2
CDR3: CASSLGPALRKETQYF
DNA: TGTGCCAGCAGCTTAGGCCCAGCCCTCAGGAAAGAGACCCAGTACTTC

size: NA
J: TRBJ2-2
D: TRBD1
V: TRBV5-1
CDR3: CASSLGSGGADTGELFF
DNA: TGCGCCAGCAGCTTGGGTTCAGGGGGCGCGGACACCGGGGAGCTGTTTTTT

size: NA
J: TRBJ1-6
D: TRBD1
V: TRBV18
CDR3: CASSVTGQGNSPLHF
DNA: TGTGCCAGCTCAGTCACGGGACAGGGGAATTCACCCCTCCACTTT

size: NA
J: TRBJ2-1
D: TRBD2
V: TRBV4-1
CDR3: CASSQAPTSGGALEQFF
DNA: TGCGCCAGCAGCCAAGCGCCCACTAGCGGGGGGGCCCTTGAGCAGTTCTTC

size: NA
J: TRBJ1-4
D: NA
V: TRBV7-9
CDR3: CASSLDGTHKEEKLFF
DNA: TGTGCCAGCAGCTTAGATGGGACCCATAAGGAGGAAAAACTGTTTTTT

size: NA
J: TRBJ2-5
D: TRBD2
V: TRBV10-3
CDR3: CAIRSSGGPLETQYF
DNA: TGTGCCATCAGGTCTAGCGGGGGTCCCCTGGAGACCCAGTACTTC

size: NA
J: TRBJ2-7
D: NA
V: TRBV6-1
CDR3: CASSEWKGSYEQYF
DNA: TGTGCCAGCAGTGAATGGAAGGGGTCCTACGAGCAGTACTTC

size: NA
J: TRBJ2-1
D: TRBD2
V: TRBV5-6
CDR3: CASSLELAGRGEQFF
DNA: TGTGCCAGCAGCTTGGAACTAGCGGGAAGGGGTGAGCAGTTCTTC

size: few
J: TRBJ1-2
D: TRBD1
V: TRBV28
CDR3: CASRRQGLYGYTF
DNA: TGTGCCAGCAGAAGACAGGGGCTGTATGGCTACACCTTC

size: NA
J: TRBJ2-5
D: NA
V: TRBV7-2
CDR3: CASSPSRSRGKAGTQYF
DNA: TGTGCCAGCAGCCCAAGCCGCTCTCGGGGCAAAGCTGGGACCCAGTACTTC

size: NA
J: TRBJ2-3
D: NA
V: TRBV7-9
CDR3: CAGASFSTDTQYF
DNA: TGTGCCGGGGCAAGTTTTAGCACAGATACGCAGTATTTT

size: NA
J: TRBJ2-2
D: NA
V: TRBV23-1
CDR3: CASSQTGLRPKSTTGELFF
DNA: TGCGCCAGCAGTCAAACGGGGTTAAGACCCAAATCCACCACCGGGGAGCTGTTTTTT

size: NA
J: TRBJ2-1
D: NA
V: TRBV7-6
CDR3: CASSPLGRRYNEQFF
DNA: TGTGCCAGCAGCCCCCTTGGGCGGAGGTACAATGAGCAGTTCTTC

size: once
J: TRBJ2-3
D: TRBD2
V: TRBV9
CDR3: CASSLFSGTSGGTDTQYF
DNA: TGTGCCAGCAGCCTATTCTCGGGGACTAGCGGGGGCACAGATACGCAGTATTTT

size: NA
J: TRBJ1-2
D: NA
V: TRBV19
CDR3: CASSARSHPPNYGYTF
DNA: TGTGCCAGTAGTGCGCGCAGCCACCCTCCTAACTATGGCTACACCTTC

size: NA
J: TRBJ2-3
D: TRBD2
V: TRBV15
CDR3: CATRRLAGDSYRTDTQYF
DNA: TGTGCCACCAGAAGACTAGCGGGAGACTCCTATCGCACAGATACGCAGTATTTT

size: NA
J: TRBJ1-4
D: NA
V: TRBV30
CDR3: CAWRNLAGSEKLFF
DNA: TGTGCCTGGAGAAATCTGGCAGGGAGTGAAAAACTGTTTTTT

size: NA
J: TRBJ2-5
D: TRBD1
V: TRBV7-6
CDR3: CASRIRLADRGTQETQYF
DNA: TGTGCCAGCAGGATAAGGCTAGCGGACAGGGGCACCCAAGAGACCCAGTACTTC

size: NA
J: TRBJ1-5
D: NA
V: TRBV6-6
CDR3: CASSYQNQPQHF
DNA: TGTGCCAGCAGTTACCAAAATCAGCCCCAGCATTTT

size: NA
J: TRBJ1-5
D: NA
V: TRBV10-3
CDR3: CAISESSILRGNQPQHF
DNA: TGTGCCATCAGTGAGTCATCGATACTCAGAGGCAATCAGCCCCAGCATTTT

size: few
J: TRBJ1-5
D: NA
V: TRBV10-3
CDR3: CAISEVRGGGNQPQHF
DNA: TGTGCCATCAGTGAAGTGCGGGGGGGTGGCAATCAGCCCCAGCATTTT

size: NA
J: TRBJ2-7
D: NA
V: TRBV5-6
CDR3: CASSRDPAYEQYF
DNA: TGTGCCAGCAGCCGGGACCCGGCCTACGAGCAGTACTTC

size: few
J: TRBJ2-5
D: NA
V: TRBV6-5
CDR3: CASSYSGLRGGGTQYF
DNA: TGTGCCAGCAGTTACTCCGGGCTAAGGGGTGGAGGTACCCAGTACTTC

size: NA
J: TRBJ2-2
D: TRBD1
V: TRBV19
CDR3: CASSIGQGSITLVINTGELFF
DNA: TGTGCCAGTAGTATTGGACAGGGAAGTATCACCCTCGTAATTAACACCGGGGAGCTGTTTTTT

size: NA
J: TRBJ1-1
D: NA
V: TRBV6-5
CDR3: CASTMGSWANTEAFF
DNA: TGTGCCAGCACCATGGGGTCCTGGGCGAACACTGAAGCTTTCTTT

size: NA
J: TRBJ1-2
D: NA
V: TRBV18
CDR3: CASSPDSIYGYTF
DNA: TGTGCCAGCTCACCAGACAGCATCTATGGCTACACCTTC

size: NA
J: TRBJ1-4
D: NA
V: TRBV5-8
CDR3: CASSFSGLATNEKLFF
DNA: TGTGCCAGCAGCTTTAGCGGGTTAGCAACTAATGAAAAACTGTTTTTT

size: NA
J: TRBJ1-4
D: NA
V: TRBV7-9
CDR3: CASSLWSLTVTNEKLFF
DNA: TGTGCCAGCAGCTTATGGTCGCTAACAGTCACTAATGAAAAACTGTTTTTT